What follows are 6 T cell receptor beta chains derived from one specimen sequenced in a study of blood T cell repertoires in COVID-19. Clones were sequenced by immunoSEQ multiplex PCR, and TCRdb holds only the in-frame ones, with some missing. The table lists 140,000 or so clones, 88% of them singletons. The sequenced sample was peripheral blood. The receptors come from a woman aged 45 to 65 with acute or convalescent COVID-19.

CDR3 in amino acids: CASSLSEGAETQYF. The CDR3 coding sequence is TGTGCCAGCAGCTTAAGTGAAGGGGCAGAGACCCAGTACTTC. The rearrangement links TRBV11-2 to TRBJ2-5, with D maybe TRBD1 (5 bases). Germline values: CDR1 SGHAT, CDR2 FQNNGV. CDR3 length: 14 residues. The V end was cut by 2 bases, the J end by 4 bases, with 11 bases between.

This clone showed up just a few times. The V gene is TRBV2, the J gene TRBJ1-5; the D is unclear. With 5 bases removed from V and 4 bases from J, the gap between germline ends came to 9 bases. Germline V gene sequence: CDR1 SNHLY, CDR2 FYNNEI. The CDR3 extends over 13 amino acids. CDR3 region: CASSPNGNQPQHF. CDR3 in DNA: TGTGCCAGCAGTCCCAACGGGAATCAGCCCCAGCATTTT.

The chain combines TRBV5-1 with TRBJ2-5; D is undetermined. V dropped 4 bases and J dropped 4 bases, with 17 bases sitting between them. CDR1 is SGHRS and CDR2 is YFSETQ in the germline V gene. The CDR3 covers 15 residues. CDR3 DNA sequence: TGCGCCAGCAGCCCGGTACCTTCTCCCCCAGAGACCCAGTACTTC. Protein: CASSPVPSPPETQYF.

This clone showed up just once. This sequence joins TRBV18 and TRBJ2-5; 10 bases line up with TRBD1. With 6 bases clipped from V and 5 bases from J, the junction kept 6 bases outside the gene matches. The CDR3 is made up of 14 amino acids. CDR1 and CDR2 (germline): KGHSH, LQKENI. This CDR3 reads CASSLTGGGETQYF. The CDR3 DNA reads TGTGCCAGCTCGCTGACAGGGGGCGGCGAGACCCAGTACTTC.

Here the CDR3 reads CASSFRIGDISPLHF. The CDR3 DNA reads TGTGCCAGCAGTTTTAGGATCGGGGATATTTCACCCCTCCACTTT. V is TRBV28 and J is TRBJ1-6; no clear D. CDR1 is MDHEN and CDR2 is SYDVKM in the germline V gene. This CDR3 contains 15 residues. V gave up 3 bases and J gave up 9 bases, with 15 bases separating them. Together with reference TRBV28 and TRBJ1-6, the CDR3 gives the full variable domain: DVKVTQSSRYLVKRTGEKVFLECVQDMDHENMFWYRQDPGLGLRLIYFSYDVKMKEKGDIPEGYSVSREKKERFSLILESASTNQTSMYLCASSFRIGDISPLHFGNGTRLTVT.

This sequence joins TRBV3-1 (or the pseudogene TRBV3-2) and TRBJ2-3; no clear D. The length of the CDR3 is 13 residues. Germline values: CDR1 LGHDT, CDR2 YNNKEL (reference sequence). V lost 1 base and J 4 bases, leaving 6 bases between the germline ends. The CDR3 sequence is CASSQGSPDTQYF. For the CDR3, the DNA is TGTGCCAGCAGCCAAGGTTCTCCAGATACGCAGTATTTT.